This T cell receptor (beta chain) was captured by sequencing in a study of T cell responses to AZD1222 COVID-19 vaccine. Comments on this clone: Its antigen remains unknown.

The protocol was immunoSEQ multiplex PCR, while the TCRdb copy is restricted to in-frame clones and leaves out a portion. The sample shows fewer than 150,000 clones, more than 70% of them seen only once. Broader study findings: Females outnumbered males among donors, who were mostly white British; clonal diversity was possibly underestimated.

CDR3 length: 13 residues. The V end was cut by 6 bases, the J end by 3 bases, with 11 bases between. V gene TRBV12-3 or TRBV12-4 combines with J gene TRBJ1-1; D unclear. This clonotype was obtained from an adult who received the AZD1222 COVID-19 vaccine. This material consisted of peripheral blood, taken 28 days after the second AZD1222 dose. CDR3 sequence (DNA): TGTGCCAGCAGCTTCGGGCACCACACTGAAGCTTTCTTT. It is translated as CASSFGHHTEAFF.